Below, 5 T cell receptor beta chains from the same sample are listed, as sequenced in a study of blood T cell repertoires in COVID-19. Repertoires were generated with immunoSEQ multiplex PCR, while TCRdb's copy carries only in-frame clones and drops some. The data contain roughly 150,000 clones, roughly 89% of them seen just once; the ten biggest clones take up about 3.2%. Sequenced: peripheral blood. The receptor set was obtained from a man aged 60 to 75 with active or convalescent COVID-19.

The chain carries TRBV3-1 (or the pseudogene TRBV3-2) and TRBJ1-1; a weak D match, TRBD1 (5 bases). The CDR3 is 14 amino acids. Germline loops: CDR1 LGHDT, CDR2 YNNKEL (reference sequence). Trimming shortened V by 5 bases and J by 1 base, and 11 bases separated the two germline ends. CDR3 protein: CASSSADRNTEAFF. The CDR3 DNA sequence: TGTGCCAGCAGCTCAGCCGACAGGAACACTGAAGCTTTCTTT.

The chain couples TRBV7-9 to TRBJ1-1; 7 bases fit TRBD1. J lost 5 bases, V lost 5 bases, and 14 bases had no gene match. The CDR3 has 16 amino acids. CDR1 is SEHNR, CDR2 FQNEAQ, per germline (reference sequence). The CDR3 bases are TGTGCCAGCAGCCTCATGACAGGGATGAGGAGAACTGAAGCTTTCTTT. It encodes CASSLMTGMRRTEAFF.

This clone was seen just once. The V call is TRBV18, the J call TRBJ2-1; possible D gene TRBD2, 6 bases. Germline CDR1 reads KGHSH; CDR2 reads LQKENI. Trimming took off 6 bases at V and 10 bases at J, with 16 bases between the two ends. The CDR3 length is 13 residues. The DNA for the CDR3 is TGTGCCAGCTCTGCGGGACGCGGCCTAGAGCAGTTCTTC. Its translation: CASSAGRGLEQFF.

The V gene is TRBV6-5, the J gene TRBJ2-5; possibly TRBD2 for D (5 bases). V lost 7 bases to trimming and J lost 2 bases, with 14 bases between them. CDR1 MNHEY and CDR2 SVGAGI come from the germline V gene. The CDR3 spans 14 residues. The CDR3 here is CASTLGLIQETQYF. Here the CDR3 DNA reads TGTGCCAGCACCTTAGGACTCATACAAGAGACCCAGTACTTC.

J is TRBJ2-1 and V is TRBV28; TRBD1 matches 9 bases. Germline CDR1 is MDHEN and CDR2 is SYDVKM. The CDR3 runs to 16 residues. The ends lost 6 bases at V and 2 bases at J; junction bases unmatched: 8. The CDR3 sequence is CASSPGTGRTYNEQFF. In DNA form, the CDR3 reads TGTGCCAGCAGCCCCGGGACAGGGAGAACCTACAATGAGCAGTTCTTC.